This TCR beta chain was identified in a study of response to subunit inactivated influenza vaccine. One entry per CDR3 protein results from TCRdb running MiXCR on the RT-PCR reads. The data contain over 150,000 distinct CDR3 sequences, 14% of them seen just once; the ten biggest clones take up roughly 24%. The material sequenced was CD8+ T cells sorted from PBMCs, taken 5 days after vaccination. This receptor was identified in a man aged 45-65 years who received an inactivated influenza vaccine.

The CDR3 DNA is TGTGCCAGCAGTGAAGCGGCTACGGCGCGGGAGACCCAGTACTTC. Encoded protein: CASSEAATARETQYF. The chain employs TRBV6-1 and TRBJ2-5; D not certain. Germline V gene data show CDR1 as MNHNS and CDR2 as SASEGT. The V and J ends lost 0 bases and 5 bases respectively, with 13 bases between them. The CDR3 runs to 15 residues.